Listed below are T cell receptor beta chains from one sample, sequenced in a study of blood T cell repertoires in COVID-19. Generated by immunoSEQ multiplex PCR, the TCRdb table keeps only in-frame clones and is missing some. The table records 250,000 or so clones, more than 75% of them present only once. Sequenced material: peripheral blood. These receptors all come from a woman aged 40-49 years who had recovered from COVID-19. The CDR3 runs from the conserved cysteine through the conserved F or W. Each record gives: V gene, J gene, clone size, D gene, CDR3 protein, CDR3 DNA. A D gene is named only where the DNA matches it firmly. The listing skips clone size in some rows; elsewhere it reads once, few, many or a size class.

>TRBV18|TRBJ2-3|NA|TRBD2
CASSHPGTSSRTDTQYF
TGTGCCAGCTCACATCCCGGGACTAGTTCCCGCACAGATACGCAGTATTTT
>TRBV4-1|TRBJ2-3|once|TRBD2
CASSQFGGGTDTQYF
TGCGCCAGCAGCCAATTCGGGGGGGGAACAGATACGCAGTATTTT
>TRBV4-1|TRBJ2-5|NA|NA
CASSREDSTGQETQYF
TGCGCCAGCAGCCGGGAGGACTCCACGGGGCAAGAGACCCAGTACTTC
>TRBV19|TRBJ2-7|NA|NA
CASSTSLDRFSYEQYF
TGTGCCAGTAGTACCTCCCTAGACAGGTTCTCCTACGAGCAGTACTTC
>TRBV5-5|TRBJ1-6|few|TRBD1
CASSPPTGKALHF
TGTGCCAGCAGCCCCCCGACAGGGAAGGCCCTCCACTTT
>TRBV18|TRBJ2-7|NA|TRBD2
CASSPLSLAGATNLYEQYF
TGTGCCAGCTCACCATTGTCACTAGCGGGGGCCACGAACTTATACGAGCAGTACTTC
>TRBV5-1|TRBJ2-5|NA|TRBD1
CASSPTPGQGAARETQYF
TGCGCCAGCAGCCCAACACCAGGACAGGGGGCGGCACGAGAGACCCAGTACTTC
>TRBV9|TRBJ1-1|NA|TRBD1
CASSDDRATEAFF
TGTGCCAGCAGCGATGACAGGGCCACTGAAGCTTTCTTT
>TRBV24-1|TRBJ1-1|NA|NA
CATSDSGRGVTEAFF
TGTGCCACCAGTGATTCTGGCCGGGGGGTCACTGAAGCTTTCTTT
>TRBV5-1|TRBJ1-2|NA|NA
CASSLEQVPSYGYTF
TGCGCCAGCAGCTTAGAACAGGTTCCTAGCTATGGCTACACCTTC
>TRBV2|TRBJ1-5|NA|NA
CASRGRFGNQPQHF
TGTGCCAGCAGAGGGAGATTTGGCAATCAGCCCCAGCATTTT
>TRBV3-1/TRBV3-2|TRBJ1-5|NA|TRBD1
CASSQDTGGWRSNQPQHF
TGTGCCAGCAGCCAGGACACAGGGGGCTGGAGGAGCAATCAGCCCCAGCATTTT
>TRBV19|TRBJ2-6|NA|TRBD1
CATSDRGRVGGANVLTF
TGTGCCACCTCGGACAGGGGGCGCGTTGGTGGGGCCAACGTCCTGACTTTC
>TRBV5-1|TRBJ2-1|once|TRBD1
CASSVTGGPNNEQFF
TGCGCCAGCAGCGTGACAGGGGGCCCCAACAATGAGCAGTTCTTC
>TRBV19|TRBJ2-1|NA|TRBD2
CASSIAPSLAGGPSEQFF
TGTGCCAGTAGTATAGCCCCCTCACTAGCGGGGGGGCCTAGTGAGCAGTTCTTC
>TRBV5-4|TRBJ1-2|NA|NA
CASSPEWGVGYTF
TGTGCCAGCTCCCCGGAGTGGGGGGTTGGCTACACCTTC
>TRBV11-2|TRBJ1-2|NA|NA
CASSPLAADYGYTF
TGTGCCAGCAGCCCCTTGGCGGCTGACTATGGCTACACCTTC
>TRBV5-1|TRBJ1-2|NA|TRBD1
CASRTDRGDYGYTF
TGCGCCAGCCGGACCGACAGGGGGGACTATGGCTACACCTTC
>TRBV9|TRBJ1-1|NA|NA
CASSVGGGDTEAFF
TGTGCCAGCAGCGTAGGAGGGGGAGACACTGAAGCTTTCTTT
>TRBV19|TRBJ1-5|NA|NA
CASRQRSNQPQHF
TGTGCCAGTCGACAGAGGAGCAATCAGCCCCAGCATTTT
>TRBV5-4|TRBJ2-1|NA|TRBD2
CASSLGGSGGAHEQFF
TGTGCCAGCAGCTTGGGTGGTAGCGGGGGGGCCCATGAGCAGTTCTTC
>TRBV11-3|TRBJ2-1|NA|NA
CASSSGSTYNEQFF
TGTGCCAGCAGCTCAGGGTCTACCTACAATGAGCAGTTCTTC
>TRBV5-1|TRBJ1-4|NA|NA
CASSLDSRNEKLFF
TGCGCCAGCAGCTTGGACAGCCGTAATGAAAAACTGTTTTTT
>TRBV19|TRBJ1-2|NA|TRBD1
CASTDRGRGGYTF
TGTGCCAGTACCGACAGGGGGAGAGGCGGCTACACCTTC
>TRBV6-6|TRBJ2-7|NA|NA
CASSPLADSYEQYF
TGTGCCAGCAGTCCGTTAGCGGATTCCTACGAGCAGTACTTC
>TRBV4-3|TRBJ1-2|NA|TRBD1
CASSQGQGRRGYTF
TGCGCCAGCAGCCAAGGACAGGGGAGAAGGGGCTACACCTTC
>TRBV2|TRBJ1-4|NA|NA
CASRVRGFNEKLFF
TGTGCCAGCAGGGTCAGGGGATTTAATGAAAAACTGTTTTTT
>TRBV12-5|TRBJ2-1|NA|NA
CASGSFRGGGYPATANEQFF
TGTGCTAGTGGTTCCTTCCGGGGAGGGGGTTACCCCGCTACGGCTAATGAGCAGTTCTTC
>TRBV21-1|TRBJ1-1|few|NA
CASIKIRGDGTEAFF
TGTGCCAGCATCAAAATCCGGGGGGATGGAACTGAAGCTTTCTTT
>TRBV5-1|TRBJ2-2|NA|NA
CASTPQSANTGELFF
TGCGCCAGCACCCCACAGTCCGCAAACACCGGGGAGCTGTTTTTT
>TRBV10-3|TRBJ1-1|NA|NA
CAISEGFQAWNTEAFF
TGTGCCATCAGTGAGGGTTTTCAGGCCTGGAACACTGAAGCTTTCTTT
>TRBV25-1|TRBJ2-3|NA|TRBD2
CASSVGLGGDTQYF
TGTGCCAGCAGTGTTGGACTGGGGGGGGATACGCAGTATTTT